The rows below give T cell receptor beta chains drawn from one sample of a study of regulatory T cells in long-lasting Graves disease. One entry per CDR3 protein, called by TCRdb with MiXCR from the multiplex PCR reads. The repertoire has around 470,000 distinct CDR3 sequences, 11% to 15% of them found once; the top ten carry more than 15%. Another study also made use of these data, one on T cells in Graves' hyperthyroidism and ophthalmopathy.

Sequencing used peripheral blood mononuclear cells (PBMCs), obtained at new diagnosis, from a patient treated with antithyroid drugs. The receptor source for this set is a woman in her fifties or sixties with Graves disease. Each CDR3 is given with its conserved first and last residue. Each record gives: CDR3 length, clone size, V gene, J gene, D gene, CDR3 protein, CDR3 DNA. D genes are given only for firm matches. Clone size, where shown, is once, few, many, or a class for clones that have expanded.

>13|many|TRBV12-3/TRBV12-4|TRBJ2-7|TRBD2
CASSSSGDYEQYF
TGTGCCAGCAGTTCTAGCGGAGACTACGAGCAGTACTTC
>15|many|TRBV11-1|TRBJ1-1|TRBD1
CASNGQGASYTEAFF
TGTGCCAGCAACGGACAGGGGGCGAGTTACACTGAAGCTTTCTTT
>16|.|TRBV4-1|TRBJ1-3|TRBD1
CASSQRDRSSGNTIYF
TGCGCCAGCAGCCAAAGGGACAGAAGCTCTGGAAACACCATATATTTT
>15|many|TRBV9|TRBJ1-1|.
CASSVDGARGTEAFF
TGTGCCAGCAGCGTAGACGGGGCACGGGGCACTGAAGCTTTCTTT
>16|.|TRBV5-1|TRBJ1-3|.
CASSLFWPATGNTIYF
TGCGCCAGCAGCTTGTTTTGGCCAGCCACTGGAAACACCATATATTTT
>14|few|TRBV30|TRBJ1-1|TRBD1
CAWSVARGDTEAFF
TGTGCCTGGAGTGTCGCCAGGGGGGACACTGAAGCTTTCTTT
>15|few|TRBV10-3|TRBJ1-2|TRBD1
CAIQSVWRQGPGYTF
TGTGCCATCCAAAGCGTGTGGCGACAGGGACCTGGCTACACCTTC
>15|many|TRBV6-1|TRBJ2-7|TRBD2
CASRWGGGPLGEQYF
TGTGCCAGCAGGTGGGGCGGGGGTCCCCTAGGCGAGCAGTACTTC
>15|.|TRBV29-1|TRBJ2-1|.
CSVEGEGTYNNEQFF
TGCAGCGTTGAAGGAGAGGGGACGTATAACAATGAGCAGTTCTTC
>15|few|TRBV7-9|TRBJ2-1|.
CASSLQAGSYNEQFF
TGTGCCAGCAGCCTGCAAGCAGGCTCCTACAATGAGCAGTTCTTC
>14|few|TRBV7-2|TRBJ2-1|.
CASSLGGRQYEQFF
TGTGCCAGCAGCTTAGGAGGGAGACAGTATGAGCAGTTCTTC
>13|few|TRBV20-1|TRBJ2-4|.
CSVAPLAKNIQYF
TGCAGTGTAGCGCCTCTAGCCAAAAACATTCAGTACTTC
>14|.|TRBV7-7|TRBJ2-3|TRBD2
CASSPGLEGDTQYF
TGTGCCAGCAGCCCAGGACTAGAGGGCGATACGCAGTATTTT
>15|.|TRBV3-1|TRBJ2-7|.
CASSQELTELYEQYF
TGTGCCAGCAGCCAAGAGCTGACAGAACTCTACGAGCAGTACTTC
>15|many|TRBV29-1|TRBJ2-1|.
CSVEMSGPSYNEQFF
TGCAGCGTTGAAATGAGCGGGCCGTCCTACAATGAGCAGTTCTTC
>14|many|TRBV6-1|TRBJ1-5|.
CASSEFRGNQPQHF
TGTGCCAGCAGTGAGTTCCGGGGGAATCAGCCCCAGCATTTT
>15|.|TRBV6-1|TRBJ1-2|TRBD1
CASSPQTGATYGYTF
TGTGCCAGCAGTCCCCAGACAGGGGCCACCTATGGCTACACCTTC
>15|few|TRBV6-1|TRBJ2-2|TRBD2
CASRPSGRGPGELFF
TGTGCCAGCAGGCCTAGCGGGAGGGGTCCCGGGGAGCTGTTTTTT
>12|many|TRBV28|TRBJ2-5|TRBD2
CASRSGTETQYF
TGTGCCAGCAGGAGCGGGACTGAGACCCAGTACTTC
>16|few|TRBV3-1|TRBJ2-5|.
CASSQEAPVGLGTQYF
TGTGCCAGCAGCCAAGAAGCTCCGGTAGGATTGGGGACCCAGTACTTC
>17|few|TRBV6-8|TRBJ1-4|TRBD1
CASRVDREEPKYEKLFF
TGTGCCAGCAGGGTGGACAGGGAAGAACCGAAGTATGAAAAACTGTTTTTT
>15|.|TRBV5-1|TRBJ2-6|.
CASTHEVSGANVLTF
TGCGCCAGCACCCACGAGGTCTCTGGGGCCAACGTCCTGACTTTC
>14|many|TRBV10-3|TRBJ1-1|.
CAISESQVNTEAFF
TGTGCCATCAGTGAGTCTCAGGTGAACACTGAAGCTTTCTTT